These 23 T cell receptor beta chains originate from one sample sequenced in a study of PD-1 blockade in classical Hodgkin lymphoma. Repertoires were generated with immunoSEQ multiplex PCR, while TCRdb's copy carries only in-frame clones and drops some. Here the sample spans 39,000 or so clones, around 83% being singletons. Each of the patients experienced relapse following autologous stem cell transplantation, and their brentuximab vedotin exposure differed. The input for sequencing was peripheral blood mononuclear cells (PBMCs), taken before the second cycle of nivolumab. All receptors come from a human donor with classical Hodgkin lymphoma.

The chain uses TRBV28 and TRBJ1-3, with 8 bases matching TRBD1. CDR3 length equals 15 residues. CDR1 is MDHEN and CDR2 is SYDVKM in the germline V gene. With 6 bases clipped from V and 2 bases from J, the junction kept 6 bases outside the gene matches. The CDR3 coding sequence is TGTGCCAGCAGCCTACGGACAGGGCCTGGAAACACCATATATTTT. Amino acids: CASSLRTGPGNTIYF.

The V and J genes are TRBV5-4 and TRBJ1-4; D is undetermined. Trimming cost V 0 bases and J 8 bases, with 14 bases left between them. Germline-derived CDR1 and CDR2 are SGHNT and YYREEE (reference sequence). This CDR3 region has 15 residues. The CDR3 sequence is CASSLGTGGYEKLFF. CDR3 sequence (DNA): TGTGCCAGCAGCTTGGGAACGGGAGGCTACGAAAAACTGTTTTTT.

The V gene is TRBV9, the J gene TRBJ2-1; the match to TRBD2 covers 9 bases. Germline-derived CDR1 and CDR2 are SGDLS and YYNGEE. Losses at the gene ends were 0 bases for V and 5 bases for J; bases not matched to a gene: 3. CDR3 size: 15 residues. CDR3 coding DNA: TGTGCCAGCAGCGTAGGCGGGAGGGCCAACAATGAGCAGTTCTTC. Translated: CASSVGGRANNEQFF.

This chain links TRBV9 with TRBJ1-6; no clear D. The V end was cut by 0 bases, the J end by 7 bases, with 11 bases between. The CDR3 is 15 residues long. Germline V gives CDR1 SGDLS, CDR2 YYNGEE. DNA for the CDR3: TGTGCCAGCAGCGTAGGGCCCTTTAGGAATTCACCCCTCCACTTT. This encodes CASSVGPFRNSPLHF.

The chain has TRBV5-6 and TRBJ1-1; D perhaps matches TRBD1 (5 bases). Germline CDR1 is SGHDT and CDR2 is YYEEEE. Trimming took off 2 bases at V and 11 bases at J, with 19 bases between the two ends. The CDR3 has 14 residues. The CDR3 region has the DNA TGTGCCAGCAGCTTCCCAAATTCCGGGACCGGTGCTTTCTTT. Residues: CASSFPNSGTGAFF.

The chain has TRBV25-1 and TRBJ2-1; 12 nucleotides line up with TRBD2. The length of the CDR3 is 18 residues. Germline assignment: CDR1 MGHDK and CDR2 SYGVNS. J lost 6 bases, V lost 2 bases, and 11 bases had no gene match. The CDR3 nucleotides are TGTGCCAGCAGTGAACTAGCGGGAGGGGGTTTTGTTTCCAATGAGCAGTTCTTC. This codes for CASSELAGGGFVSNEQFF.

This clone was seen just once. The J gene is TRBJ2-5, the V gene TRBV11-2; 8 nucleotides line up with TRBD2. V shed 0 bases, J shed 2 bases, and the junction held 5 bases outside the gene matches. Germline V lookup: CDR1 SGHAT, CDR2 FQNNGV. The CDR3 runs to 16 residues. The CDR3 sequence: CASSLDIQRGQETQYF. CDR3 in DNA: TGTGCCAGCAGCTTAGATATCCAGCGGGGGCAAGAGACCCAGTACTTC.

This chain joins TRBV18 and TRBJ2-7; D may match TRBD1 or TRBD2 (7 bases each). Trimming removed 1 base at V and 6 bases at J, with 19 bases between. Germline assignment: CDR1 KGHSH and CDR2 LQKENI. The CDR3 has 16 residues. The CDR3 bases are TGTGCCAGCTCACCACGAGCAGGGGGGGAATCCGGCGAGCAGTACTTC. This gives the protein CASSPRAGGESGEQYF.

This clone was picked up one time. Written as DNA, the CDR3 is TGTGCCAGCAGCTTAGAGACAGGGGCTCAAGAGACCCAGTACTTC. It codes for CASSLETGAQETQYF. The rearrangement joins TRBV7-9 to TRBJ2-5; 8 bases fit TRBD1. The CDR3 has 15 residues. CDR1 and CDR2 from the germline V gene are SEHNR and FQNEAQ (reference sequence). The trim removed 1 base at V and 2 bases at J, leaving 3 bases unmatched. Supplemented by reference TRBV7-9 and TRBJ2-5, the full variable domain reads DTGVSQNPRHKITKRGQNVTFRCDPISEHNRLYWYRQTLGQGPEFLTYFQNEAQLEKSRLLSDRFSAERPKGSFSTLEIQRTEQGDSAMYLCASSLETGAQETQYFGPGTRLLVL.

This sequence joins TRBV7-2 and TRBJ1-2; D is possibly TRBD1 (6 bases). This CDR3 is 16 amino acids long. Germline values: CDR1 SGHTA, CDR2 FQGNSA. Trimming removed 5 bases from V and 4 bases from J, with 20 bases in between. This CDR3 reads CASSPPGGSQIYGYTF. CDR3 DNA: TGTGCCAGCAGCCCCCCTGGGGGCTCCCAAATCTATGGCTACACCTTC.

This sequence joins TRBV12-5 and TRBJ1-2, with unresolved D. This CDR3 comprises 13 residues. The V end lost 7 bases, the J end lost 0 bases, and 9 bases lay between the germline ends. Germline-derived CDR1 and CDR2 are LGHNT and FRNRAP. CDR3 sequence: CASASNTNYGYTF. CDR3 DNA sequence: TGTGCTAGTGCCTCAAATACTAACTATGGCTACACCTTC.

The rearrangement uses TRBV27 and TRBJ2-2; TRBD1 matches at 8 bases. This CDR3 is 16 amino acids long. V lost 8 bases to trimming and J lost 5 bases; unmatched junction nucleotides: 13. Looked up from germline, CDR1 is MNHEY and CDR2 is SMNVEV (reference sequence). CDR3: CASGVSRGRMTGELFF. CDR3 in DNA: TGTGCCAGCGGGGTCTCCAGGGGGCGGATGACCGGGGAGCTGTTTTTT.

The chain couples TRBV7-9 to TRBJ1-1; 8 nucleotides agree with TRBD1. From germline, CDR1 is SEHNR and CDR2 FQNEAQ (reference sequence). The CDR3 runs to 14 residues. With 4 bases clipped from V and 3 bases from J, the junction kept 4 bases outside the gene matches. The CDR3 here is CASSSTGVDTEAFF. The DNA for the CDR3 is TGTGCCAGCAGCTCGACAGGGGTCGACACTGAAGCTTTCTTT.

This clone was recorded once. V and J are TRBV15 and TRBJ1-2, with TRBD1 as a possible D gene (6 bases). The V end lost 3 bases, the J end lost 0 bases, and 11 bases lay between the germline ends. This CDR3 region has 15 residues. Germline CDR1 reads LNHNV; CDR2 reads YYDKDF (reference sequence). The CDR3: CATSSGGGTNYGYTF. The DNA of the CDR3 is TGTGCCACCAGCAGTGGGGGCGGAACTAACTATGGCTACACCTTC.

The rearrangement links TRBV29-1 to TRBJ1-2; the D is unclear. The CDR3 runs 12 residues. Trimming shortened V by 3 bases and J by 8 bases, and 13 bases separated the two germline ends. CDR1 and CDR2 from the germline V gene are SQVTM and ANQGSEA. The CDR3 sequence is CSVDSLVGGYTF. CDR3 in DNA: TGCAGCGTTGATTCCTTGGTGGGGGGCTACACCTTC. The full variable domain, in which reference TRBV29-1 and TRBJ1-2 provide the parts outside the CDR3, is SAVISQKPSRDICQRGTSLTIQCQVDSQVTMMFWYRQQPGQSLTLIATANQGSEATYESGFVIDKFPISRPNLTFSTLTVSNMSPEDSSIYLCSVDSLVGGYTFGSGTRLTVV.

The chain has TRBV28 and TRBJ2-3; 9 nucleotides line up with TRBD2. V lost 5 bases, J lost 3 bases, and 3 bases stayed unmatched. The CDR3 totals 14 residues. Germline V gene lookup returns CDR1 MDHEN and CDR2 SYDVKM. CDR3 sequence (DNA): TGTGCCAGCAGTAGAGCGGGAGGTACAGATACGCAGTATTTT. This sequence encodes CASSRAGGTDTQYF.

V is TRBV28 and J is TRBJ1-1, with D unclear. CDR3 length: 11 residues. V lost 5 bases and J lost 3, with 4 bases in between. The V gene's germline CDR1 is MDHEN and CDR2 SYDVKM. The CDR3 DNA follows: TGTGCCAGCAGTCTGTACACTGAAGCTTTCTTT. It is translated as CASSLYTEAFF.

The table lists this clone with a count of one. The V and J genes are TRBV5-5 and TRBJ1-5, with a weak D call TRBD1 (5 bases). CDR1 and CDR2 from the germline V gene are SGHKS and YYEKEE (reference sequence). The V end was cut by 0 bases, the J end by 4 bases, with 11 bases between. The CDR3 contains 15 residues. The chain's CDR3 is CASSLAPDTNQPQHF. The CDR3 nucleotides are TGTGCCAGCAGCTTGGCCCCGGACACTAATCAGCCCCAGCATTTT. The whole variable domain, filled in from reference TRBV5-5 and TRBJ1-5, reads DAGVTQSPTHLIKTRGQQVTLRCSPISGHKSVSWYQQVLGQGPQFIFQYYEKEERGRGNFPDRFSARQFPNYSSELNVNALLLGDSALYLCASSLAPDTNQPQHFGDGTRLSIL.

The chain carries TRBV6-1 and TRBJ2-1, with 7 nucleotides matching TRBD2. The germline CDR1 and CDR2 sequences are MNHNS and SASEGT. CDR3 length: 17 residues. With V trimmed by 2 bases and J by 0 bases, 7 bases remained unmatched. Here the CDR3 DNA reads TGTGCCAGCAGTGAACCCCCAGCGGGGAGCTCCTACAATGAGCAGTTCTTC. Encoded protein: CASSEPPAGSSYNEQFF.

The J gene is TRBJ2-1, the V gene TRBV27; no firm D call. Germline loops: CDR1 MNHEY, CDR2 SMNVEV (reference sequence). The CDR3 extends over 11 amino acids. Trimming took 3 bases from V and 8 from J, leaving 5 bases between them. CDR3 nucleotides: TGTGCCAGCAGTTTTATGTATGAGCAGTTCTTC. It is translated as CASSFMYEQFF.

In its sample, this clone was seen a few times. The rearrangement joins TRBV7-2 to TRBJ1-5; D gene ambiguous. Germline CDR1 is SGHTA and CDR2 is FQGNSA. The length of the CDR3 is 15 residues. V was trimmed by 6 bases and J by 0 bases, leaving 12 bases between them. CDR3 sequence: CASSPGPYSNQPQHF. In DNA form, the CDR3 reads TGTGCCAGCAGTCCAGGACCTTATAGCAATCAGCCCCAGCATTTT.

The chain carries TRBV2 and TRBJ1-1; weak D call: TRBD1 (5 bases). CDR1 and CDR2 (germline): SNHLY, FYNNEI. This CDR3 is 14 amino acids long. V was shortened by 5 bases and J by 7 bases, with 17 bases between the two germline ends. For the CDR3, the DNA is TGTGCCAGCAGTAAACAATCGGACAATGGTGAAGCTTTCTTT. This gives the protein CASSKQSDNGEAFF.

The genes are TRBV29-1 and TRBJ2-5; D remains unclear. Trimming stripped 3 bases from V and 4 bases from J, with 9 bases between. Germline lookup yields CDR1 SQVTM and CDR2 ANQGSEA. CDR3 length: 12 amino acids. CDR3 protein: CSVDGQTETQYF. The CDR3 bases are TGCAGCGTTGACGGGCAAACAGAGACCCAGTACTTC.